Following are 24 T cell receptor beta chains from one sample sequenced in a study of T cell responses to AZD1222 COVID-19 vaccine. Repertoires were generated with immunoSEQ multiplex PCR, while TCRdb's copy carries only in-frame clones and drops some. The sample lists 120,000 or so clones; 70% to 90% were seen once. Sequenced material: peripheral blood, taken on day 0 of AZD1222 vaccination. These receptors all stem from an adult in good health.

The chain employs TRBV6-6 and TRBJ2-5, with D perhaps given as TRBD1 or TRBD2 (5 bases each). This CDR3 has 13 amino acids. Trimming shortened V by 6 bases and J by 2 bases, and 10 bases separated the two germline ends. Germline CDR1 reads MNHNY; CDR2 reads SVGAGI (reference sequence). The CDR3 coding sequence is TGTGCCAGCAGGGGGACGGTTCAAGAGACCCAGTACTTC. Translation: CASRGTVQETQYF.

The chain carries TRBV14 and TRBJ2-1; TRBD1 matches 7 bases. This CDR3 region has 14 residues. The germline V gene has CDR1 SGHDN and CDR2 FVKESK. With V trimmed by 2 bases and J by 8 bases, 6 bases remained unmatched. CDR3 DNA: TGTGCCAGCAGCCAAAGGACAGGCGGCGATGAGCAGTTCTTC. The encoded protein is CASSQRTGGDEQFF. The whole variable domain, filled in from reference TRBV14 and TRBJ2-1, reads EAGVTQFPSHSVIEKGQTVTLRCDPISGHDNLYWYRRVMGKEIKFLLHFVKESKQDESGMPNNRFLAERTGGTYSTLKVQPAELEDSGVYFCASSQRTGGDEQFFGPGTRLTVL.

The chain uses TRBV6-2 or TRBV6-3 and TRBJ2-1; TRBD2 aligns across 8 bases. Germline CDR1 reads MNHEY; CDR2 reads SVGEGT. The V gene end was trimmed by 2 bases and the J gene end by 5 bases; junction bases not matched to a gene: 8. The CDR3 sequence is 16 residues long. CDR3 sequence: CASSYPLWRGDNEQFF. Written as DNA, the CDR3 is TGTGCCAGCAGTTACCCGCTGTGGCGGGGGGACAATGAGCAGTTCTTC.

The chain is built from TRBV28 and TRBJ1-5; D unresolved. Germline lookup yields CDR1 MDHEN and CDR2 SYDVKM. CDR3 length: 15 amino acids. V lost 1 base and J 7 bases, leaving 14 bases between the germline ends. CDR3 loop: CASSLSAPLNQPQHF. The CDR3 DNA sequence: TGTGCCAGCAGTTTATCGGCCCCCTTAAACCAGCCCCAGCATTTT.

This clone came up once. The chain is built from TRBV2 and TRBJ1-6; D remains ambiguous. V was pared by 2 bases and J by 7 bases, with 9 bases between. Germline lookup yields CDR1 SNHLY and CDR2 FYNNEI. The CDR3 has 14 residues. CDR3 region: CASSERVTNSPLHF. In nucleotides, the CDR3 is TGTGCCAGCAGTGAAAGGGTGACGAATTCACCCCTCCACTTT.

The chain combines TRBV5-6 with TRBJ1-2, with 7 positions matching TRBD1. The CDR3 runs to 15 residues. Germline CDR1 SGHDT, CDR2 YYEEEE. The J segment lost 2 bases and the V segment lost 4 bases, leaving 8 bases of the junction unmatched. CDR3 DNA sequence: TGTGCCAGCAGCCCCCTCCCGGGACAGAACTATGGCTACACCTTC. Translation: CASSPLPGQNYGYTF.

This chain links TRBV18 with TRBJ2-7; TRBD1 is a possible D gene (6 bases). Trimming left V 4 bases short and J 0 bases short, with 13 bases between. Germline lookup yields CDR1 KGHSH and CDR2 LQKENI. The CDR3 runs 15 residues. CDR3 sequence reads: CASSLDRPSSYEQYF. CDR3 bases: TGTGCCAGCTCACTCGACAGGCCGAGCTCCTACGAGCAGTACTTC.

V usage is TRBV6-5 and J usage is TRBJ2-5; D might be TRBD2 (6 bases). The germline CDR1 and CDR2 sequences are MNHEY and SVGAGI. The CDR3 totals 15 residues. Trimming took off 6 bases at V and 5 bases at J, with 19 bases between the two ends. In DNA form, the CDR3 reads TGTGCCAGCAGCTCCCTATGGAGGGCCGGGGAGACCCAGTACTTC. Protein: CASSSLWRAGETQYF.

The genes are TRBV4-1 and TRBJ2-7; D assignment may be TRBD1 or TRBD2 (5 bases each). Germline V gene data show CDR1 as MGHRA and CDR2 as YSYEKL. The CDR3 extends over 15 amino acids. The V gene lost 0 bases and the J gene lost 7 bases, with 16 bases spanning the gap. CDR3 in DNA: TGCGCCAGCAGCCAAGAGCGGGCAGGGCTGGGAGAGCAGTACTTC. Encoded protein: CASSQERAGLGEQYF.

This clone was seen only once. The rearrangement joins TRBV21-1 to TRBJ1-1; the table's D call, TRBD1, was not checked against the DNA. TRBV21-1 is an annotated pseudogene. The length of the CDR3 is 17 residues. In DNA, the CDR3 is TGTGCCAGCCGGAGGGTACCTGGGACAGAGATGAACACTGAAGCTTTCTTT. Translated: CASRRVPGTEMNTEAFF.

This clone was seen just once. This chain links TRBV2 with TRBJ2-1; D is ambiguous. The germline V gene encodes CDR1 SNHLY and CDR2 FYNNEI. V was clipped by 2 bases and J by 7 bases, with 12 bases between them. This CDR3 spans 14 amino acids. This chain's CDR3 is CASSEISSRNEQFF. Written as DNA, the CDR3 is TGTGCCAGCAGTGAAATATCAAGTAGGAATGAGCAGTTCTTC.

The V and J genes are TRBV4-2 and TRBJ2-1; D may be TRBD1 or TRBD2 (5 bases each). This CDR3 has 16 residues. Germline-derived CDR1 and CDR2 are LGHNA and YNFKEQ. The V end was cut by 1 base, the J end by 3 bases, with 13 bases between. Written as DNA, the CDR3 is TGTGCCAGCAGCCAAGCACGGGGCCTCCTCTACAATGAGCAGTTCTTC. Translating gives CASSQARGLLYNEQFF.

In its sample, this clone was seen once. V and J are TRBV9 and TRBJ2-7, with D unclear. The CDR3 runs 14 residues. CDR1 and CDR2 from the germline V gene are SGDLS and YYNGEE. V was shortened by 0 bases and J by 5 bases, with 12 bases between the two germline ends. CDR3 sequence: CASSVGYSPHEQYF. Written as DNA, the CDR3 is TGTGCCAGCAGCGTAGGTTACTCCCCCCACGAGCAGTACTTC.

The CDR3 nucleotides read TGCGCCAGCACTCCCGGGACCGAGTATGGCTACACCTTC. Translating it yields CASTPGTEYGYTF. The chain carries TRBV5-1 and TRBJ1-2, with TRBD1 as a possible D gene (5 bases). The germline gives CDR1 SGHRS, CDR2 YFSETQ. The V and J ends lost 6 bases and 5 bases respectively, with 14 bases between them. CDR3 size: 13 residues.

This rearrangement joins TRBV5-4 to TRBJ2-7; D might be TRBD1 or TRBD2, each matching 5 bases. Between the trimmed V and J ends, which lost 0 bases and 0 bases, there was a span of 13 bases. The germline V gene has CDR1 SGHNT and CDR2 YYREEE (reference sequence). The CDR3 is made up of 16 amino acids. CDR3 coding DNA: TGTGCCAGCAGCTTGGGGGGGACCGGGACCTCCTACGAGCAGTACTTC. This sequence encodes CASSLGGTGTSYEQYF.

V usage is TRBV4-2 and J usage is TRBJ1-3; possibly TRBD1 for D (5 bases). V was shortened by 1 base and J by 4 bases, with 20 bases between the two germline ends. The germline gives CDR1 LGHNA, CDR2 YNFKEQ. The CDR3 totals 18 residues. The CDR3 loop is CASSQVGGWGASGNTIYF. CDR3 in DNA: TGTGCCAGCAGCCAAGTTGGGGGATGGGGAGCAAGCGGAAACACCATATATTTT.

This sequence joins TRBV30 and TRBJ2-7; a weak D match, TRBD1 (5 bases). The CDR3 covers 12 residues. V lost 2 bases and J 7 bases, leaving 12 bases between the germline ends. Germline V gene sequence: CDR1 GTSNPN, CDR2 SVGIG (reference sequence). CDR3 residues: CAWSFRTKEQYF. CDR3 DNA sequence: TGTGCCTGGAGTTTCCGGACAAAGGAGCAGTACTTC.

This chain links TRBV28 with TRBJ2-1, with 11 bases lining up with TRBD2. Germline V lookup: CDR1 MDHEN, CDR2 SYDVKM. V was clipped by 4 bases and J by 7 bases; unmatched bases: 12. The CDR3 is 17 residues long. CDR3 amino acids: CASSYLAGGLPLNEQFF. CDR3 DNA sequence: TGTGCCAGCAGTTACTTAGCGGGAGGGCTCCCTTTGAATGAGCAGTTCTTC.

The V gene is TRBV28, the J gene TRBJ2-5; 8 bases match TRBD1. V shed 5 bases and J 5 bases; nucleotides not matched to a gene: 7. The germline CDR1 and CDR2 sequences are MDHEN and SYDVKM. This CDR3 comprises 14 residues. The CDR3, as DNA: TGTGCCAGCAGTACGGGACAGGCTCGGGAGACCCAGTACTTC. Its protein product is CASSTGQARETQYF.

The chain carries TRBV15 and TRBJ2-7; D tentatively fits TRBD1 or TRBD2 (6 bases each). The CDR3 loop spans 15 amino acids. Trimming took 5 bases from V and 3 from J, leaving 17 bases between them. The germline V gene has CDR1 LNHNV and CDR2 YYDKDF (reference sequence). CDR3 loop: CATSPAGGGIYEQYF. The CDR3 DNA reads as TGTGCCACCAGCCCAGCCGGAGGGGGAATCTACGAGCAGTACTTC.

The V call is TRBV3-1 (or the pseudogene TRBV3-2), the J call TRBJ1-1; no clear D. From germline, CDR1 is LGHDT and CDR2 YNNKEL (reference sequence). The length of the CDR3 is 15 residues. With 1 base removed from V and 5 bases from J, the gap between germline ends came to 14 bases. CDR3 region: CASSQGSSAETEAFF. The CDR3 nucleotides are TGTGCCAGCAGCCAAGGGTCTTCGGCCGAGACTGAAGCTTTCTTT.

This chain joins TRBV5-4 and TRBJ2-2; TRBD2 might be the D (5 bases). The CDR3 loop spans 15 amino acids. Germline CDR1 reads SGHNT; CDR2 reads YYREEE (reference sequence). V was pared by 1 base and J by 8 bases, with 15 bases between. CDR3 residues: CASSLHNSPGGELFF. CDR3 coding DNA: TGTGCCAGCAGCTTGCATAACAGTCCGGGGGGGGAGCTGTTTTTT.

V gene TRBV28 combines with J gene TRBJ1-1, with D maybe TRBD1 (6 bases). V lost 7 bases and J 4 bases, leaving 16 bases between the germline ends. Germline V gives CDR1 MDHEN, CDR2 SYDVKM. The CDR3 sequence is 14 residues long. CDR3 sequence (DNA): TGTGCCAGCAATCCGACAGGCCCAATCACTGAAGCTTTCTTT. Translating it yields CASNPTGPITEAFF.

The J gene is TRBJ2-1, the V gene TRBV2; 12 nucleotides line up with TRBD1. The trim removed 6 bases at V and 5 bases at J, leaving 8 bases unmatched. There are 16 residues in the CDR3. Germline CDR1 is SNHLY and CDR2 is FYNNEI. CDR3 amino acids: CASSSGQGARNNEQFF. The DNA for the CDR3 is TGTGCCAGCAGCTCGGGACAGGGGGCGCGAAACAATGAGCAGTTCTTC. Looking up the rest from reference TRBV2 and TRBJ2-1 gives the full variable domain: EPEVTQTPSHQVTQMGQEVILRCVPISNHLYFYWYRQILGQKVEFLVSFYNNEISEKSEIFDDQFSVERPDGSNFTLKIRSTKLEDSAMYFCASSSGQGARNNEQFFGPGTRLTVL.